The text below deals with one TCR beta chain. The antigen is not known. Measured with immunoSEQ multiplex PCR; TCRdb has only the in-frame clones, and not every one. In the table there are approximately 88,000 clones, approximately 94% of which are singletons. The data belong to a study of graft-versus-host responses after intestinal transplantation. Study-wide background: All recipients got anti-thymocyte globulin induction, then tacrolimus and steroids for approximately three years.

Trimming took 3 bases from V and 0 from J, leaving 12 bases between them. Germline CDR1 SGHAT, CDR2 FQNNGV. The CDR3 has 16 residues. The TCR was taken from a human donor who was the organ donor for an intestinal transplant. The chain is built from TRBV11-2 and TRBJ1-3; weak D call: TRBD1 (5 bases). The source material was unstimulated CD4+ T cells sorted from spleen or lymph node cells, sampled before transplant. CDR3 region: CASSLASGGSGNTIYF. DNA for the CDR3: TGTGCCAGCAGCTTGGCCTCTGGGGGCTCTGGAAACACCATATATTTT.